This TCR beta chain was recorded in a study of shared clonotypes between healthy human individuals. TCRdb's copy holds only in-frame clones and misses some; the assay was immunoSEQ multiplex PCR. The sample records 2.5 million or so clones, approximately 90% being singletons. V was trimmed by 2 bases and J by 0 bases, leaving 11 bases between them. The germline gives CDR1 MNHEY, CDR2 SVGAGI. The CDR3 loop spans 16 amino acids. The V gene is TRBV6-5, the J gene TRBJ1-3, with D possibly TRBD1 on 6 matching bases. The specimen was naive CD4+ T cells sorted from blood. Documented subset: CD45RA+ positively selected. This TCR was sampled from a man aged 18 to 30 in good health. CDR3 region: CASSYADSRSGNTIYF. The DNA of the CDR3 is TGTGCCAGCAGTTACGCGGACAGTCGCTCTGGAAACACCATATATTTT.